Here is one T cell receptor beta chain with its context. This record belongs to a study of graft-versus-host responses after intestinal transplantation. At the level of the study: The study gave all recipients anti-thymocyte globulin induction, then tacrolimus and steroids for about 3 years.

Graft material was processed, releasing intraepithelial and lamina propria lymphocytes. The assay was immunoSEQ multiplex PCR, and TCRdb's table has in-frame clones only and misses some. The table includes 60,000 to 65,000 clones, roughly 89% detected once. This CDR3 is built from 18 residues. Germline V gives CDR1 SEHNR, CDR2 FQNEAQ (reference sequence). Trimming stripped 4 bases from V and 1 base from J, with 19 bases between. The chain joins TRBV7-9 to TRBJ1-4; no clear D. This receptor was identified in a human patient who received an intestinal transplant, so some T cells may come from the graft donor. Sequencing used ileum tissue, obtained 350 to 400 days after transplant. The DNA for the CDR3 is TGTGCCAGCAGCTCGCCGCCGGTGGGCGCAGGAACTAATGAAAAACTGTTTTTT. Translation: CASSSPPVGAGTNEKLFF.